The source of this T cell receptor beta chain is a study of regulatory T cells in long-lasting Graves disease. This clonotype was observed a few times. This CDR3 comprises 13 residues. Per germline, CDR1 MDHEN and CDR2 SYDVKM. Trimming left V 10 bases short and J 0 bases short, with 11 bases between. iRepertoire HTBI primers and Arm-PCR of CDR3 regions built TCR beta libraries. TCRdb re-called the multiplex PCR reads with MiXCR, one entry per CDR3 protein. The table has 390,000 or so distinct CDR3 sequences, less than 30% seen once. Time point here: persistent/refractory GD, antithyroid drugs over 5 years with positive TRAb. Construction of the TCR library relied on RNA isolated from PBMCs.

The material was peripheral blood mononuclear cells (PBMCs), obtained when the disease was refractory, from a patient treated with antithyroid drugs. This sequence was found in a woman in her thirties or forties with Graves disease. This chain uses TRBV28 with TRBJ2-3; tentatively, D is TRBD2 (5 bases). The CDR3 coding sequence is TGTGCCACCTCACGGGGAAGCACAGATACGCAGTATTTT. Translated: CATSRGSTDTQYF.